The rows below give T cell receptor beta chains drawn from one sample of a study of blood T cell repertoires in COVID-19. Clones were read by immunoSEQ multiplex PCR, and TCRdb kept only the in-frame ones, dropping some. The data contain about 400,000 clones, 88% of them seen just once; the ten biggest clones take up more than 2%. What was sequenced was PBMCs or T cells enriched from blood (not recorded which). These receptors all come from a woman in her forties with acute COVID-19. The CDR3 runs from the conserved cysteine through the conserved F or W. The order of the fields is clone size, J gene, D gene, V gene, CDR3 length, CDR3 protein, CDR3 DNA. D genes are given only for firm matches. The listing skips clone size in some rows; elsewhere it reads once, few, many or a size class.

>NA|TRBJ2-5|TRBD1|TRBV7-8|14
CASSDGQAQETQYF
TGTGCCAGCAGCGACGGACAGGCCCAAGAGACCCAGTACTTC
>once|TRBJ1-5|NA|TRBV30|15
CAWSLLASGNQPQHF
TGTGCCTGGAGTCTACTCGCTTCGGGCAATCAGCCCCAGCATTTT
>NA|TRBJ1-3|NA|TRBV2|15
CASSEVQGLGNTIYF
TGTGCCAGCAGTGAAGTGCAGGGCCTCGGAAACACCATATATTTT
>NA|TRBJ2-2|NA|TRBV4-1|16
CASSPSPFSGAGELFF
TGCGCCAGCAGCCCAAGCCCCTTTTCGGGAGCCGGGGAGCTGTTTTTT
>NA|TRBJ1-5|NA|TRBV4-1|14
CASSPGPYNQPQHF
TGCGCCAGCAGCCCAGGGCCCTACAATCAGCCCCAGCATTTT
>NA|TRBJ1-2|TRBD1|TRBV2|13
CASSDRQGYGYTF
TGTGCCAGCAGCGACAGACAGGGGTACGGCTACACCTTC
>NA|TRBJ2-7|TRBD2|TRBV4-1|18
CASSQTPGLAGGIYEQYF
TGCGCCAGCAGCCAGACCCCGGGACTAGCGGGGGGGATCTACGAGCAGTACTTC
>NA|TRBJ2-3|NA|TRBV10-1|15
CASSEGDTSTDTQYF
TGCGCCAGCAGTGAAGGGGACACGTCCACAGATACGCAGTATTTT
>NA|TRBJ2-2|TRBD1|TRBV12-5|16
CASGPGQGIGTGELFF
TGTGCTAGTGGCCCTGGACAGGGGATCGGCACCGGGGAGCTGTTTTTT
>NA|TRBJ2-7|NA|TRBV7-9|13
CASSSDTSYEQYF
TGTGCCAGCAGCTCGGACACATCTTACGAGCAGTACTTC
>NA|TRBJ1-6|TRBD1|TRBV30|13
CAWDTGVNSPLHF
TGTGCCTGGGATACAGGGGTAAATTCACCCCTCCACTTT
>NA|TRBJ2-3|TRBD1|TRBV2|14
CASLRDRGTDTQYF
TGTGCCAGCCTACGGGACAGGGGTACAGATACGCAGTATTTT
>NA|TRBJ1-1|NA|TRBV18|14
CASSPQGPNTEAFF
TGTGCCAGCTCACCCCAGGGGCCGAACACTGAAGCTTTCTTT
>NA|TRBJ1-2|NA|TRBV19|15
CASSIDYSLPYGYTF
TGTGCCAGTAGTATAGATTACAGCTTACCCTATGGCTACACCTTC
>NA|TRBJ2-2|NA|TRBV27|17
CASSLQRGQYNTGELFF
TGTGCCAGCAGTTTGCAACGAGGACAATACAACACCGGGGAGCTGTTTTTT
>NA|TRBJ2-1|TRBD2|TRBV19|15
CASSIGSGAYNEQFF
TGTGCCAGTAGTATTGGTAGCGGGGCCTACAATGAGCAGTTCTTC
>NA|TRBJ2-7|NA|TRBV7-9|14
CASSDYRVTYEQYF
TGTGCCAGCAGCGATTACAGGGTCACCTACGAGCAGTACTTC
>NA|TRBJ2-3|NA|TRBV19|16
CASSYKQGRGTDTQYF
TGTGCCAGTAGTTATAAGCAGGGACGGGGGACAGATACGCAGTATTTT
>NA|TRBJ1-5|NA|TRBV12-3/TRBV12-4|12
CASSSGNQPQHF
TGTGCCAGCAGTTCGGGCAATCAGCCCCAGCATTTT
>NA|TRBJ1-6|TRBD1|TRBV27|17
CASRPGTGPFYNSPLHF
TGTGCCAGCAGGCCCGGGACAGGCCCTTTTTATAATTCACCCCTCCACTTT